The rows below give T cell receptor beta chains drawn from one sample of a study of T cells expressing NK-cell markers. TCRdb derives one entry per CDR3 protein from the 5' RACE reads, leaving out DNA. The table lists some 300,000 distinct CDR3 sequences, with roughly 0.4% in the top ten. The sequencing input was blood T cells: a sorted CD56 or NKG2C T cell subset, CD4+ or CD8+ T cells, or bulk PBMC T cells (not recorded which). These receptors all come from a man aged 18 to 30 in good health. CDR3s include the opening cysteine and the closing phenylalanine or tryptophan. The order of the fields is CDR3 protein, CDR3 length, V gene, J gene.

CASSPPGGGRETQYF	15	TRBV5-1	TRBJ2-5
CASSQGRLFHAYEQYF	16	TRBV4-2	TRBJ2-7
CATSDRSAPNTGELFF	16	TRBV24-1	TRBJ2-2
CASSLAGTSGYNEQFF	16	TRBV5-1	TRBJ2-1
CATSIAGSTDTQYF	14	TRBV24-1	TRBJ2-3
CSVAEGNEQFF	11	TRBV29-1	TRBJ2-1
CATSRETARDRDAEQYF	17	TRBV15	TRBJ2-7
CATSEPTEVTDTQYF	15	TRBV24-1	TRBJ2-3
CASSWRTGGGNTEAFF	16	TRBV7-2	TRBJ1-1
CASREAGRGSYEQYF	15	TRBV6-1	TRBJ2-7
CASSWTGKPGELFF	14	TRBV7-9	TRBJ2-2
CASSRNTGSTGELFF	15	TRBV19	TRBJ2-2
CSGRGLAGGYGELFF	15	TRBV29-1	TRBJ2-2
CASSQPRAGIYGYTF	15	TRBV4-1	TRBJ1-2
CASSLVSGSPREQFF	15	TRBV5-6	TRBJ2-1
CATSGGFADTQYF	13	TRBV12-3/TRBV12-4	TRBJ2-3
CSARDRLSGRPYNEQFF	17	TRBV20-1	TRBJ2-1
CASSSDRKINQPQHF	15	TRBV6-1	TRBJ1-5
CAASAVPFEQFF	12	TRBV6-1	TRBJ2-1
CASSPPRATDTQYF	14	TRBV7-2	TRBJ2-3
CASSPRGQGDTGELFF	16	TRBV18	TRBJ2-2
CASSLGLDWYEQYF	14	TRBV5-1	TRBJ2-7
CASSPPRVQKIYNEQFF	17	TRBV18	TRBJ2-1
CASLLAGTDSTDTQYF	16	TRBV28	TRBJ2-3
CATSVTGGVNEQFF	14	TRBV24-1	TRBJ2-1
CSAGTGASYEQYF	13	TRBV29-1	TRBJ2-7
CASSLGILGTDTQYF	15	TRBV5-4	TRBJ2-3
CAISDGRGLAAYNEQFF	17	TRBV10-3	TRBJ2-1
CASSVEPTRANTEAFF	16	TRBV9	TRBJ1-1
CASLSRGPSGANVLTF	16	TRBV28	TRBJ2-6
CASRPSGGETQYF	13	TRBV10-2	TRBJ2-5
CASSLESRPNEQFF	14	TRBV28	TRBJ2-1
CASRSAVNQPQHF	13	TRBV6-6	TRBJ1-5
CASSLYGTPASEQYF	15	TRBV5-1	TRBJ2-7
CSVGGAIMNTEAFF	14	TRBV29-1	TRBJ1-1
CASSLSGGPLHTEAFF	16	TRBV7-9	TRBJ1-1